The 28 T cell receptor beta chains below all came from one sample that was sequenced in a study of T cells in women clearing cervical HPV infection. Sequencing used immunoSEQ multiplex PCR; TCRdb keeps in-frame clones, though not all of them. This table holds fewer than 30,000 clones. The material sequenced was blood buffy coat. Source of these receptors: a woman between 18 and 70 years old with a cervical HPV16 infection that either progressed to CIN3+ or cleared (not recorded which).

Turning to this clone: The read finishes 3 residues shy of the CDR3 end, and the germline J gene is used to complete it. The rearrangement links TRBV11-2 to TRBJ2-2; D might be TRBD1 (6 bases). V lost 5 bases and J lost 1, with 11 bases in between. This CDR3 is 15 amino acids long. Looked up from germline, CDR1 is SGHAT and CDR2 is FQNNGV. The CDR3: CASSPRGMNTGELFF. The CDR3 bases that were read are TGTGCCAGCAGCCCGAGGGGGATGAACACCGGGGAG.

Concerning this clone itself: The sequence runs out 3 residues before the end of the CDR3; the remainder is reconstructed from the germline J gene. The gene calls are TRBV10-3 and TRBJ1-3, with 9 bases lining up with TRBD1. Looked up from germline, CDR1 is ENHRY and CDR2 is SYGVKD. There are 14 residues in the CDR3. The CDR3 protein is CAISEYDRGKRIYF. The sequenced CDR3 bases are TGTGCCATCAGTGAGTACGACAGGGGGAAAAGA.

CDR3: CARSREGDSPNTGELFF. CDR3 bases read: TGTGCCAGAAGCCGAGAGGGGGATAGCCCTAACACCGGGGAG. The genes are TRBV5-3 and TRBJ2-2, with D possibly being TRBD1 (6 bases). The read ends 3 residues early relative to the CDR3; the germline J gene fills the gap. Being an ORF, TRBV5-3 has a function that is uncertain. V dropped 4 bases and J dropped 2 bases, with 18 bases sitting between them. CDR3 length: 17 amino acids.

Concerning this clone itself: The read ends 3 residues early relative to the CDR3; the germline J gene fills the gap. This chain uses TRBV5-4 with TRBJ2-2, with D possibly matching TRBD1 (6 bases). Trimming removed 10 bases at V and 4 bases at J, with 14 bases between. The CDR3 totals 13 residues. Germline-derived CDR1 and CDR2 are SGHNT and YYREEE (reference sequence). CDR3 amino acids: CASSRGPTGELFF. The sequenced CDR3 bases are TGTGCCTCCAGCAGGGGTCCCACCGGGGAG.

To note about this clone: From the germline J gene comes the end of the CDR3, since the read stops 3 residues before it. The chain is built from TRBV2 and TRBJ1-5; the match to TRBD1 covers 7 bases. V dropped 8 bases and J dropped 3; count of bases not matched to a gene: 4. The CDR3 is 13 amino acids. In germline, CDR1 is SNHLY, CDR2 FYNNEI. CDR3 DNA (partial): TGTGCCAGCTCAGGACAGGTCAATCAGCCC. Its translation is CASSGQVNQP. The whole CDR3 sequence is CASSGQVNQPQHF.

Comment on this clone: The read comes to an end 3 residues before the CDR3 does, leaving the germline J gene to fill in the end. The chain combines TRBV5-6 with TRBJ1-1; no reliable D call. The CDR3 consists of 15 residues. CDR1 is SGHDT and CDR2 is YYEEEE in the germline V gene. The part of the CDR3 DNA that was read is TGTGCCAGCAGCTTGTCCACAGTAGGGCGAAGGGAA. This translates into CASSLSTVGRRE. The entire CDR3 is CASSLSTVGRREAFF.

Points on this clone: Read coverage stops 3 residues before the CDR3 terminus; the germline J gene supplies the remainder. The V and J genes are TRBV30 and TRBJ1-2, with 11 bases that match TRBD1. The V gene end was trimmed by 5 bases and the J gene end by 3 bases; junction bases not matched to a gene: 8. The CDR3 runs 15 residues. Germline V gene data show CDR1 as GTSNPN and CDR2 as SVGIG (reference sequence). CDR3 protein: CAWAGRDRGYYGYTF. CDR3 bases read: TGTGCCTGGGCGGGCCGGGACAGGGGGTACTATGGC.

Worth noting for this clone: The CDR3 end lies 3 residues beyond the end of the read and is filled in from the germline J gene. The V call is TRBV5-5, the J call TRBJ1-6; the match to TRBD1 covers 9 bases. CDR3 length: 14 amino acids. CDR1 and CDR2 from the germline V gene are SGHKS and YYEKEE (reference sequence). With V trimmed by 1 base and J by 8 bases, 1 base remained unmatched. The CDR3 spells CASSLNRGHSPLHF. The part of the CDR3 DNA that was read is TGTGCCAGCAGCTTGAACAGGGGGCATTCACCC.

A word on this clone: The read finishes 3 residues shy of the CDR3 end, and the germline J gene is used to complete it. V usage is TRBV12-3 or TRBV12-4 and J usage is TRBJ2-5, with 8 bases matching TRBD2. This CDR3 region has 13 residues. V shed 6 bases and J 5 bases; nucleotides not matched to a gene: 5. The CDR3 loop reads CASSVAGRETQYF. Partial CDR3 DNA: TGTGCCAGCAGCGTAGCGGGGCGGGAGACC.

On this clone: The read terminates 3 residues ahead of where the CDR3 ends, so the germline J gene completes it. The chain has TRBV19 and TRBJ1-4; D uncertain. CDR3 length: 18 amino acids. Germline lookup yields CDR1 LNHDA and CDR2 SQIVND (reference sequence). V was shortened by 1 base and J by 0 bases, with 15 bases between the two germline ends. The CDR3 bases that were read are TGTGCCAGTAGTATAGTTCCGGGGAGCCTTTCAACTAATGAAAAA. Translating gives CASSIVPGSLSTNEK. The full CDR3 protein is CASSIVPGSLSTNEKLFF.

This clone is medium-sized (0.01 to 0.1%) by frequency. The CDR3 goes on 3 residues after the read ends, and that part is filled in from the germline J gene. This chain joins TRBV19 and TRBJ1-5; a possible D gene is TRBD1 (5 bases). The CDR3 spans 13 residues. The V gene lost 11 bases and the J gene lost 7 bases, with 18 bases spanning the gap. CDR1 and CDR2 (germline): LNHDA, SQIVND (reference sequence). CDR3 residues: CASGGNLEQPQHF. The part of the CDR3 DNA that was read is TGTGCCTCCGGGGGGAATCTTGAGCAGCCC.

Comment on this clone: Read data end 3 residues before the CDR3 end; the end is taken from the germline J gene. This chain connects TRBV2 to TRBJ1-5; the match to TRBD1 covers 7 bases. The CDR3 is 14 residues long. Losses at the gene ends were 6 bases for V and 7 bases for J; bases not matched to a gene: 9. CDR1 SNHLY and CDR2 FYNNEI come from the germline V gene. Partial CDR3 DNA: TGTGCCAGCAGACTCAGCGACAGGGTCCAGCCC. Protein sequence: CASRLSDRVQP. The entire CDR3 is CASRLSDRVQPQHF.

Concerning this clone: The read stops 3 residues short of the end of the CDR3; the missing end is completed from the germline J gene. V usage is TRBV19 and J usage is TRBJ1-6, with TRBD1 matching over 7 bases. The junction had 13 bases not matched to a gene; V was cut back by 5 bases and J by 9 bases. The CDR3 is made up of 16 amino acids. Germline V lookup: CDR1 LNHDA, CDR2 SQIVND (reference sequence). CDR3 loop: CASSLFLRAGGSPLHF. CDR3 bases read: TGTGCCAGTAGTCTATTCCTCCGTGCAGGGGGTTCACCC. Full variable domain (rest looked up from reference TRBV19 and TRBJ1-6): DGGITQSPKYLFRKEGQNVTLSCEQNLNHDAMYWYRQDPGQGLRLIYYSQIVNDFQKGDIAEGYSVSREKKESFPLTVTSAQKNPTAFYLCASSLFLRAGGSPLHFGNGTRLTVT.

Concerning this clone: The read halts 3 residues ahead of the CDR3 end, with the missing end drawn from the germline J gene. V usage is TRBV7-3 and J usage is TRBJ2-7, with 7 bases aligning to TRBD1. CDR3 size: 13 residues. Per the germline V gene, CDR1 is SGHTA and CDR2 is FQGTGA. Unmatched junction bases numbered 1, after V lost 3 bases and J lost 2 bases. The CDR3 bases that were read are TGTGCCAGCAGCTTTGACAGGGCCTACGAG. Translated, it gives CASSFDRAYE. The complete CDR3 protein is CASSFDRAYEQYF.

With regard to this clone: The CDR3 end is not reached by the read, which stops 3 residues before it; the germline J gene fills it in. This rearrangement joins TRBV5-1 to TRBJ2-5; 8 bases align to TRBD2. In germline, CDR1 is SGHRS, CDR2 YFSETQ. V lost 3 bases to trimming and J lost 5 bases; unmatched junction nucleotides: 18. The CDR3 sequence is 18 residues long. The covered CDR3 bases are TGCGCCAGCAGCTATGGGATGGACCGCGGGGGGTCACGGGAGACC. Translated: CASSYGMDRGGSRET. The complete CDR3 sequence is CASSYGMDRGGSRETQYF.

Details on this clone: The CDR3 end lies 3 residues beyond the end of the read and is filled in from the germline J gene. V and J are TRBV6-1 and TRBJ2-7, with 8 bases matching TRBD2. Germline V lookup: CDR1 MNHNS, CDR2 SASEGT. The CDR3 has 15 residues. V gave up 4 bases and J gave up 0 bases; unmatched junction bases: 5. The part of the CDR3 DNA that was read is TGTGCCAGCAGTGCTGCTAGCGGGCCCTCCTACGAG. This translates into CASSAASGPSYE. The whole CDR3 is CASSAASGPSYEQYF.

As for this clone: The read gets to within 3 residues of the CDR3 end, and the germline J gene fills in the rest. This chain uses TRBV30 with TRBJ1-2; 7 bases line up with TRBD1. This CDR3 has 12 residues. Germline CDR1 and CDR2: GTSNPN and SVGIG (reference sequence). The V segment lost 4 bases and the J segment 4 bases; nucleotides outside the gene matches: 3. This CDR3 reads CAWNRDSYGYTF. The part of the CDR3 DNA that was read is TGTGCCTGGAATAGGGACAGCTATGGC. Full variable domain (rest looked up from reference TRBV30 and TRBJ1-2): SQTIHQWPATLVQPVGSPLSLECTVEGTSNPNLYWYRQAAGRGLQLLFYSVGIGQISSEVPQNLSASRPQDRQFILSSKKLLLSDSGFYLCAWNRDSYGYTFGSGTRLTVV.

As to this clone: The sequence runs out 3 residues before the end of the CDR3; the remainder is reconstructed from the germline J gene. The chain employs TRBV11-3 and TRBJ2-2; D is uncertain. CDR3 length: 15 amino acids. CDR1 and CDR2 (germline): SGHNT, YENEEA. The V end was cut by 2 bases, the J end by 4 bases, with 11 bases between. The CDR3 protein is CASSLLGYGTGELFF. The sequenced CDR3 bases are TGTGCCAGCAGCTTATTAGGGTATGGCACCGGGGAG.

As to this clone: The read halts 3 residues ahead of the CDR3 end, with the missing end drawn from the germline J gene. The chain couples TRBV5-1 to TRBJ2-7; TRBD1 aligns across 8 bases. Germline V gives CDR1 SGHRS, CDR2 YFSETQ. Trimming at V came to 0 bases and at J to 5 bases, leaving 4 bases not matched to a gene. The CDR3 runs to 14 residues. The CDR3 region is CASSLGQGPHEQYF. The part of the CDR3 DNA that was read is TGCGCCAGCAGCTTGGGACAGGGGCCCCACGAG. The full variable domain, its missing parts supplied by reference TRBV5-1 and TRBJ2-7, is KAGVTQTPRYLIKTRGQQVTLSCSPISGHRSVSWYQQTPGQGLQFLFEYFSETQRNKGNFPGRFSGRQFSNSRSEMNVSTLELGDSALYLCASSLGQGPHEQYFGPGTRLTVT.

Details on this clone: The CDR3 end falls 3 residues outside the read, so it is completed with the germline J gene. The chain is built from TRBV11-2 and TRBJ1-4; no reliable D call. This CDR3 has 15 amino acids. Looked up from germline, CDR1 is SGHAT and CDR2 is FQNNGV. CDR3 DNA (partial): TGTGCCAGCAGCCTCCTCACGGTGGTGAATTCACCA. It encodes CASSLLTVVNSP. The entire CDR3 protein reads CASSLLTVVNSPLFF.

Comment on this clone: At one end, the junction sequence differs from germline, possibly due to a read error. The CDR3 goes on 3 residues after the read ends, and that part is filled in from the germline J gene. The genes are TRBV4-2 and TRBJ2-2; 7 bases fit TRBD1. Germline-derived CDR1 and CDR2 are LGHNA and YNFKEQ. The CDR3 loop spans 14 amino acids. The sequenced CDR3 bases are TGCGCCAGCAGCCAAGGACAGGACACCGGGGAG. It codes for CASSQGQDTGE. The complete CDR3 sequence is CASSQGQDTGELFF.

The CDR3 sequence: CASSIRDSRASTDTQYF. CDR3 bases read: TGTGCCAGTAGTATACGGGACAGCCGAGCTAGCACAGATACG. The gene calls are TRBV19 and TRBJ2-3, with 7 bases that match TRBD1. The read terminates 3 residues ahead of where the CDR3 ends, so the germline J gene completes it. Germline-derived CDR1 and CDR2 are LNHDA and SQIVND (reference sequence). This CDR3 is 17 amino acids long. The ends lost 2 bases at V and 0 bases at J; junction bases unmatched: 8. The whole variable domain, remainder taken from reference TRBV19 and TRBJ2-3, is DGGITQSPKYLFRKEGQNVTLSCEQNLNHDAMYWYRQDPGQGLRLIYYSQIVNDFQKGDIAEGYSVSREKKESFPLTVTSAQKNPTAFYLCASSIRDSRASTDTQYFGPGTRLTVL.

With regard to this clone: The read ends 3 residues before the CDR3 terminus; that terminus is restored from the germline J gene. This chain uses TRBV12-3 or TRBV12-4 with TRBJ2-3; 7 nucleotides line up with TRBD1. The CDR3 sequence is 15 residues long. V shed 5 bases and J 3 bases; nucleotides not matched to a gene: 8. The covered CDR3 bases are TGTGCCAGCAGTCCCAGACAGGGCCAGACAGATACG. Amino acids: CASSPRQGQTDT. The entire CDR3 is CASSPRQGQTDTQYF.

As regards this clone: The CDR3 goes on 3 residues after the read ends, and that part is filled in from the germline J gene. This rearrangement joins TRBV19 to TRBJ1-2; D not certain. Germline values: CDR1 LNHDA, CDR2 SQIVND (reference sequence). The CDR3 has 15 amino acids. This CDR3 is CASSISLGTYNDYTF. The part of the CDR3 DNA that was read is TGTGCCAGTAGTATCTCTTTGGGCACCTACAATGAC.

This clone counts as medium-sized by frequency. The observed sequence ends 3 residues before the CDR3 terminus, with the missing tail filled in from the germline J gene. The V call is TRBV6-1, the J call TRBJ2-6; TRBD2 is a possible D gene (6 bases). The CDR3 is made up of 16 amino acids. Germline assignment: CDR1 MNHNS and CDR2 SASEGT. V lost 1 base to trimming and J lost 2 bases, with 9 bases between them. The sequenced part of the CDR3 DNA is TGTGCCAGCAGTGAAGTTGGAGGGGCTGGGGCCAACGTC. Amino acid sequence: CASSEVGGAGANV. The whole CDR3 protein is CASSEVGGAGANVLTF.

For this clone: The CDR3 end falls 3 residues outside the read, so it is completed with the germline J gene. V is TRBV29-1 and J is TRBJ2-5, with D tentatively TRBD1 (6 bases). V was cut by 4 bases and J by 0 bases, with 21 bases left in between. This CDR3 is 17 amino acids long. Germline V CDR1 and CDR2: SQVTM, ANQGSEA. The CDR3 bases that were read are TGCAGCGTTGTGGATGGCCGACTGGGGGCCAACCAAGAGACC. Residues: CSVVDGRLGANQET. The whole CDR3 is CSVVDGRLGANQETQYF.

Details on this clone: The read falls 3 residues short of the CDR3 end, and the missing part is taken from the germline J gene. The chain is built from TRBV30 and TRBJ1-4; perhaps TRBD1 as D (5 bases). Germline loops: CDR1 GTSNPN, CDR2 SVGIG (reference sequence). The CDR3 has 16 amino acids. Trimming removed 1 base at V and 4 bases at J, with 16 bases between. The CDR3 sequence: CAWSGSREGLNEKLFF. The CDR3 DNA, read in part, is TGTGCCTGGAGTGGGAGTAGGGAGGGGCTTAATGAAAAA.

Notes on this clone: Sequencing ends 3 residues short of the CDR3 end; the germline J gene provides the rest. The chain links TRBV2 to TRBJ2-1; TRBD2 agrees at 11 bases. CDR1 SNHLY and CDR2 FYNNEI come from the germline V gene. The V gene end was trimmed by 6 bases and the J gene end by 9 bases; junction bases not matched to a gene: 10. The CDR3 loop spans 15 amino acids. The CDR3 loop is CASRNLAGGRSEQFF. CDR3 DNA, as far as it was read: TGTGCCAGCAGAAATTTAGCGGGGGGGCGTAGTGAG.